This is a list of T cell receptor beta chains from one sample in a study of cytomegalovirus exposure and HLA in healthy donors. Sequencing used immunoSEQ multiplex PCR; TCRdb keeps in-frame clones, though not all of them. The sample includes about 140,000 clones, 80% to 85% of them seen just once. The specimen was PBMCs. The receptors derive from a male donor in good health and CMV-seronegative. Both conserved end residues are part of each CDR3. The D gene is left open where the match is weak. Clone size is shown for a subset of rows, as once, few, many or a class of expanded clone.

TRBV7-3	TRBD1	TRBJ2-7	once	CASSPTGTGSEQYF	TGTGCCAGCAGCCCGACCGGGACAGGGTCCGAGCAGTACTTC
TRBV4-1	TRBD1	TRBJ1-2	NA	CASSQDFGQGAVYGYTF	TGCGCCAGCAGCCAAGATTTCGGACAGGGGGCGGTCTATGGCTACACCTTC
TRBV7-9	NA	TRBJ1-4	NA	CASSFDSANEKLFF	TGTGCCAGCAGCTTTGACAGTGCTAATGAAAAACTGTTTTTT
TRBV27	TRBD1	TRBJ2-1	NA	CASTRQGANEQFF	TGTGCCAGCACGAGACAGGGGGCTAATGAGCAGTTCTTC
TRBV5-1	TRBD2	TRBJ2-3	NA	CASYPGGASTDTQYF	TGCGCCAGCTACCCGGGGGGTGCTAGCACAGATACGCAGTATTTT
TRBV5-4	TRBD1	TRBJ2-7	NA	CASSFPLGQVSSYEQYF	TGTGCCAGCAGCTTTCCCCTGGGACAGGTGAGCTCCTACGAGCAGTACTTC
TRBV27	TRBD1	TRBJ2-1	NA	CASSSTGGYNEQFF	TGTGCCAGCAGCTCGACAGGGGGCTACAATGAGCAGTTCTTC
TRBV2	NA	TRBJ2-7	once	CASSDSVLSYEQYF	TGTGCCAGCAGCGATTCGGTACTCTCCTACGAGCAGTACTTC
TRBV13	NA	TRBJ2-6	NA	CASSLLMGLSSGANVLTF	TGTGCCAGCAGCTTACTGATGGGACTGAGCTCTGGGGCCAACGTCCTGACTTTC
TRBV30	TRBD2	TRBJ2-1	NA	CAWSPTSGIHEQFF	TGTGCCTGGAGTCCGACTAGCGGGATACATGAGCAGTTCTTC
TRBV6-1	NA	TRBJ2-7	NA	CASSERGTLGEQYF	TGTGCCAGCAGTGAAAGGGGGACGCTGGGCGAGCAGTACTTC
TRBV10-3	NA	TRBJ2-2	NA	CAISERGRRAANTGELFF	TGTGCCATCAGTGAGAGGGGGAGAAGGGCCGCGAACACCGGGGAGCTGTTTTTT
TRBV27	NA	TRBJ1-4	once	CASSSTANLNEKLFF	TGTGCCAGCAGTTCGACAGCTAATCTTAATGAAAAACTGTTTTTT
TRBV5-4	TRBD2	TRBJ2-5	once	CASSPRGGTSGETQYF	TGTGCCAGCAGCCCACGGGGGGGGACTAGCGGGGAGACCCAGTACTTC
TRBV9	TRBD2	TRBJ2-3	once	CASSPYGGWATDTQYF	TGTGCCAGCAGCCCGTACGGGGGGTGGGCCACAGATACGCAGTATTTT
TRBV27	TRBD1	TRBJ2-3	NA	CASSSGTGHTDTQYF	TGTGCCAGCAGTTCCGGGACAGGGCACACAGATACGCAGTATTTT
TRBV5-1	TRBD1	TRBJ1-3	NA	CASSRGQADGNTIYF	TGCGCCAGCAGCCGGGGACAGGCTGACGGAAACACCATATATTTT
TRBV5-1	NA	TRBJ1-2	NA	CASSLGGGELGYTF	TGCGCCAGCAGCTTGGGCGGGGGCGAGCTCGGCTACACCTTC
TRBV7-9	TRBD2	TRBJ2-1	NA	CASSFWGGIYNEQFF	TGTGCCAGCAGCTTCTGGGGGGGGATTTACAATGAGCAGTTCTTC
TRBV29-1	NA	TRBJ1-2	few	CSVSAGIYGYTF	TGCAGCGTTTCGGCAGGGATCTATGGCTACACCTTC
TRBV27	NA	TRBJ2-5	NA	CASSFLSGETQYF	TGTGCCAGCAGTTTTTTGAGTGGAGAGACCCAGTACTTC
TRBV2	NA	TRBJ1-5	NA	CASSEGQGRYQPQHF	TGTGCCAGCAGTGAAGGGCAGGGCCGTTATCAGCCCCAGCATTTT